The present T cell receptor beta chain was sequenced within a study of cytomegalovirus exposure and HLA in healthy donors. This clone has only one observation. What it recognizes is unknown. Study-level points and caveats: Three chains linked to CMV were shown in vitro to be specific for CMV antigens. There were approximately 150 TCR beta chains listed as cytomegalovirus-associated. TCR beta sequences reportedly predicted most subjects' HLA-A and HLA-B alleles accurately. The classifier was said to identify cytomegalovirus status with high specificity and sensitivity.

The PCR was carried out with 60 Vbeta primers and 13 Jbeta primers. Generated by immunoSEQ multiplex PCR, the TCRdb table keeps only in-frame clones and is missing some. The data contain fewer than 250,000 clones, about three quarters of them seen just once; the ten biggest clones take up over 2%. Input material: PBMCs. The receptor was isolated from a woman under 40 in good health and CMV-seropositive.

The CDR3 loop is CASSTQTTIGYTF. The DNA of the CDR3 is TGTGCCAGCAGCACCCAAACGACAATTGGCTACACCTTC. The chain recombines TRBV9 with TRBJ1-2; D gene ambiguous. V gave up 4 bases and J gave up 7 bases, with 14 bases separating them. The germline gives CDR1 SGDLS, CDR2 YYNGEE. This CDR3 is 13 amino acids long.